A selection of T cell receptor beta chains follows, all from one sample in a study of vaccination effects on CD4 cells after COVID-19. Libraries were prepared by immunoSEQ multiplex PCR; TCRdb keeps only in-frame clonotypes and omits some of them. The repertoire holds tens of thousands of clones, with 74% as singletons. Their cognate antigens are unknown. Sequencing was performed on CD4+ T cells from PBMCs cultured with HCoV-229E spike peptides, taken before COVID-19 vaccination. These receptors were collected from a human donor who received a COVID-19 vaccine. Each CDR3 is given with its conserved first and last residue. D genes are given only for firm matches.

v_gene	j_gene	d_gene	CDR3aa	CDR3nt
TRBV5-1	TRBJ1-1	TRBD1	CASSRDRGNTEAFF	TGCGCCAGCAGCCGGGACAGGGGGAACACTGAAGCTTTCTTT
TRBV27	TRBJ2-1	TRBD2	CASSSRTSGYYNEQFF	TGTGCCAGCAGTTCACGGACTAGCGGATACTACAATGAGCAGTTCTTC
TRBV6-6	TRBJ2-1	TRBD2	CASSYRLAKYNEQFF	TGTGCCAGCAGTTACAGACTAGCGAAATACAATGAGCAGTTCTTC
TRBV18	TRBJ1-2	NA	CASSPLEGVVYGYTF	TGTGCCAGCTCACCACTTGAGGGCGTTGTCTATGGCTACACCTTC
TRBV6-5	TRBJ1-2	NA	CASSFDSGYGYTF	TGTGCCAGCAGTTTTGACAGCGGCTATGGCTACACCTTC
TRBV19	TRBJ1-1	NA	CASSIAGGNTEAFF	TGTGCCAGTAGTATAGCCGGGGGGAACACTGAAGCTTTCTTT
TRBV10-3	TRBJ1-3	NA	CAISESSGAGNTIYF	TGTGCCATCAGTGAGTCGTCGGGTGCGGGAAACACCATATATTTT
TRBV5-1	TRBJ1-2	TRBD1	CASSLAEARGRLGYTF	TGCGCCAGCAGCTTGGCGGAGGCCAGGGGGCGGTTGGGCTACACCTTC
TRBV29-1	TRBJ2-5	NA	CSVGVGFGETQYF	TGCAGCGTTGGAGTGGGGTTTGGCGAGACCCAGTACTTC
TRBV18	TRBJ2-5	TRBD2	CASSSSGGEQYF	TGTGCCAGCTCATCGAGCGGGGGGGAGCAGTACTTC
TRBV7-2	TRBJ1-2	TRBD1	CASRWTGGTANYGYTF	TGTGCCAGCAGATGGACAGGGGGCACAGCTAACTATGGCTACACCTTC
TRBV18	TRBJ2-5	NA	CASSDRDGQETQYF	TGTGCCAGCTCGGACCGGGACGGACAAGAGACCCAGTACTTC